A single sample is the source of the 13 T cell receptor beta chains below, sequenced in a study of cytomegalovirus exposure and HLA in healthy donors. This PCR relied on a set of 60 Vbeta primers and 13 Jbeta primers. Produced via immunoSEQ multiplex PCR; TCRdb's table is partial and in-frame only. This repertoire shows around 190,000 clones, approximately 80% found once; its top ten account for 2.9%. The sequenced material came from PBMCs. The receptors were sampled from a woman aged 25 to 39 in good health and CMV-seronegative.

The V call is TRBV18, the J call TRBJ2-7, with 11 bases aligning to TRBD1. CDR1 and CDR2 (germline): KGHSH, LQKENI. This CDR3 contains 15 residues. The V gene end was trimmed by 3 bases and the J gene end by 5 bases; junction bases not matched to a gene: 6. In nucleotides, the CDR3 is TGTGCCAGCTCACCCCAGGACAGGGGGCACCACGAGCAGTACTTC. Its translation: CASSPQDRGHHEQYF.

Only one count was recorded for this clone. CDR3 DNA sequence: TGTGCCAGCAGCGTAGCCGGCGGGAGGGCCGGCGAGCAGTACTTC. The encoded protein is CASSVAGGRAGEQYF. The chain recombines TRBV9 with TRBJ2-7, with 9 bases that match TRBD2. CDR1 SGDLS and CDR2 YYNGEE come from the germline V gene. This CDR3 region has 15 residues. J was trimmed by 6 bases and V by 0 bases; bases with no gene match: 7. Drawing the rest from reference TRBV9 and TRBJ2-7, the complete variable domain is DSGVTQTPKHLITATGQRVTLRCSPRSGDLSVYWYQQSLDQGLQFLIQYYNGEERAKGNILERFSAQQFPDLHSELNLSSLELGDSALYFCASSVAGGRAGEQYFGPGTRLTVT.

The V and J genes are TRBV19 and TRBJ2-1; 10 bases match TRBD2. Germline-derived CDR1 and CDR2 are LNHDA and SQIVND (reference sequence). The CDR3 loop spans 20 amino acids. V was clipped by 3 bases and J by 4 bases; unmatched bases: 18. The chain's CDR3 is CASSMPVLAGVPLPYNEQFF. The CDR3 nucleotides are TGTGCCAGTAGTATGCCGGTTCTAGCGGGAGTGCCCCTTCCTTACAATGAGCAGTTCTTC. Filled out from reference TRBV19 and TRBJ2-1, the complete variable domain reads DGGITQSPKYLFRKEGQNVTLSCEQNLNHDAMYWYRQDPGQGLRLIYYSQIVNDFQKGDIAEGYSVSREKKESFPLTVTSAQKNPTAFYLCASSMPVLAGVPLPYNEQFFGPGTRLTVL.

This clone was observed a handful of times. The rearrangement links TRBV5-4 to TRBJ2-5; 9 bases line up with TRBD2. The junction had 8 bases not matched to a gene; V was cut back by 1 base and J by 7 bases. CDR3 size: 15 residues. The germline CDR1 and CDR2 sequences are SGHNT and YYREEE (reference sequence). This CDR3 is CASSLLAGGRVTQYF. CDR3 bases: TGTGCCAGCAGCTTGCTGGCGGGGGGGCGTGTGACCCAGTACTTC.

J is TRBJ2-3 and V is TRBV6-4; D is perhaps TRBD2 (5 bases). This CDR3 comprises 14 residues. Germline values: CDR1 MRHNA, CDR2 SNTAGT. The ends were cut back, 0 bases at V and 12 bases at J, with 16 bases in the middle. CDR3 region: CASSDSGDRGDQYF. DNA of the CDR3: TGTGCCAGCAGTGACTCGGGCGACCGGGGTGACCAGTATTTT.

The chain combines TRBV6-1 with TRBJ2-1; a possible D gene is TRBD2 (6 bases). Between the trimmed V and J ends, which lost 8 bases and 15 bases, there was a span of 14 bases. There are 10 residues in the CDR3. The germline V gene has CDR1 MNHNS and CDR2 SASEGT. DNA of the CDR3: TGTGCCAGCGTGGACTACGGCGCGTTCTTC. Its protein is CASVDYGAFF.

The chain couples TRBV7-6 to TRBJ2-3; D uncertain. The V gene lost 2 bases and the J gene lost 0 bases, with 6 bases spanning the gap. CDR1 is SGHVS, CDR2 FNYEAQ, per germline. The CDR3 is 14 amino acids. CDR3 DNA: TGTGCCAGCAGCTTAATGACTAGCACAGATACGCAGTATTTT. Translating gives CASSLMTSTDTQYF.

This clone was seen a handful of times. The V and J genes are TRBV5-6 and TRBJ2-7, with unresolved D. V was trimmed by 0 bases and J by 0 bases, leaving 13 bases between them. The germline V gene has CDR1 SGHDT and CDR2 YYEEEE. The CDR3 sequence is 16 residues long. The CDR3 DNA sequence: TGTGCCAGCAGCTTGGACTATCTGAGGAGCTCCTACGAGCAGTACTTC. It codes for CASSLDYLRSSYEQYF.

This clone was counted once. The chain uses TRBV7-8 and TRBJ1-1, with D perhaps matching TRBD1 (5 bases). This CDR3 has 17 amino acids. Germline CDR1 SGHVS, CDR2 FQNEAQ. V lost 2 bases to trimming and J lost 3 bases, with 19 bases between them. The CDR3 DNA sequence: TGTGCCAGCAGCTTATCCATTATCGGGGGGGGTGACACTGAAGCTTTCTTT. This codes for CASSLSIIGGGDTEAFF.

In its sample, this clone ranks as large. V is TRBV29-1 and J is TRBJ1-1, with 10 bases identical to TRBD1. V lost 3 bases and J lost 5; bases outside the gene matches: 6. The CDR3 is made up of 14 amino acids. Per the germline V gene, CDR1 is SQVTM and CDR2 is ANQGSEA. The CDR3 loop reads CSVEMGDRGTEAFF. CDR3 DNA sequence: TGCAGCGTTGAGATGGGGGACAGGGGTACTGAAGCTTTCTTT.

The rearrangement joins TRBV19 to TRBJ1-2; maybe TRBD1 (5 bases). The germline V gene has CDR1 LNHDA and CDR2 SQIVND (reference sequence). This CDR3 is 14 amino acids long. Trimming pared 3 bases from V and 3 bases from J, leaving 11 bases between. The chain's CDR3 is CASSMYTGHYGYTF. The CDR3 coding sequence is TGTGCCAGTAGTATGTATACAGGACACTATGGCTACACCTTC.

The V and J genes are TRBV5-6 and TRBJ2-5; TRBD2 agrees at 8 bases. The trim removed 4 bases at V and 4 bases at J, leaving 6 bases unmatched. Germline CDR1 is SGHDT and CDR2 is YYEEEE. The CDR3 loop spans 14 amino acids. The CDR3 is CASSIGLAAETQYF. The DNA for the CDR3 is TGTGCCAGCAGCATAGGACTAGCCGCAGAGACCCAGTACTTC.

CDR3 coding DNA: TGTGCCAGTAGTAAGCAATGGACAGGGTCGGAGGATCAGCCCCAGCATTTT. This encodes CASSKQWTGSEDQPQHF. This sequence joins TRBV19 and TRBJ1-5; 8 positions agree with TRBD1. This CDR3 spans 17 amino acids. Germline V CDR1 and CDR2: LNHDA, SQIVND (reference sequence). J lost 5 bases, V lost 4 bases, and 13 bases had no gene match.